The clone carrying this T cell receptor (beta chain) is labeled medium-sized based on frequency. Its antigen is not known. This CDR3 has 18 amino acids. CDR1 is MNHEY, CDR2 SVGEGT, per germline. TRB amplification used 250 ng of peripheral blood genomic DNA. Multiplex touch-down PCR amplified TRB using TRB-A and TRB-B pools in one tube. Following a re-call of the multiplex PCR reads, TCRdb has one entry per CDR3 protein and lacks DNA. This sample's clone table lists 500 to 800 distinct CDR3 sequences. This record comes from a study of T cell clusters in autoimmune cytopenias. Study-wide results and caveats: Physiological T cell clusters of healthy donors were apparently absent in primary autoimmune cytopenia patients. TRB repertoire shifts in secondary cytopenia and chronic lymphocytic leukemia mostly reflected lymphoma, not autoimmunity.

The same specimen was also included in a second study, on T cell repertoires in aging, cancer and after chemotherapy. Per that study: The whole study produced a dataset of roughly 8.6 million TCR reads. The repertoire data cannot show anything about immunological memory following chemotherapy.

This chain links TRBV6-2 or TRBV6-3 with TRBJ2-2; TCRdb selects TRBD2, and the lack of DNA leaves this call unchecked. The source material was peripheral blood. This receptor was obtained from a human donor with an autoimmune cytopenia or autoimmune hepatitis (not recorded which). The CDR3 sequence: CASSWPEREGLGTGELFF.